This T cell receptor (beta chain) was observed in a study of T cell repertoires in cytomegalovirus infection. On the study more broadly: Evidence of both CMV infection and a matching HLA type came from public TCR beta signatures.

One entry per CDR3 protein results from TCRdb running MiXCR on the reads. The repertoire holds 100,000 to 150,000 distinct CDR3 sequences, with about 10% as singletons. A word on this clonotype: It may be a read error: a sequence one base away is much more abundant. Because the CDR3 is missing its conserved closing phenylalanine or tryptophan, this is likely a read error.

The ends lost 6 bases at V and 1 base at J; junction bases unmatched: 2. Germline V gene lookup returns CDR1 SQVTM and CDR2 ANQGSEA. There are 14 residues in the CDR3. The chain recombines TRBV29-1 with TRBJ2-2, with 10 positions matching TRBD1. The sequence derives from a human donor in good health (CMV status not recorded). Some clones in this sample may be carry-over from other donors' samples. Sequencing used PBMCs. This chain's CDR3 is CSVRDRGNTGELFL. CDR3 in DNA: TGCAGCGTCCGGGACAGGGGGAACACCGGGGAGCTGTTTCTT.